The source of this T cell receptor beta chain is a study of Ad26.COV2.S vaccination and SARS-CoV-2 variants. Study information: Participants got Ad26.COV2.S intramuscularly, once or twice 56 days apart. Broader study findings: Non-spike TCR breadth did not differ much between vaccine and placebo recipients. Relative to placebo recipients, vaccine recipients exhibited elevated spike-specific TCR breadth.

Treatment specified: 15 to 20 received Ad26.COV2.S at low or high dose, single or two shots; about 5 received placebo; per-sample allocation not given. Sampling was performed 63 days after the first vaccine or placebo injection. The protocol was immunoSEQ multiplex PCR, while the TCRdb copy is restricted to in-frame clones and leaves out a portion. Found here are around 350,000 clones, 70% to 90% of them singletons; the top ten hold roughly 3.3%. Remarks on this clone: The target antigen is unknown.

The sequence derives from a person aged 18-65 years who received the Ad26.COV2.S COVID-19 vaccine or a placebo. The source was peripheral blood, collected in a trial of Ad26.COV2.S vaccine versus placebo.

As DNA, the CDR3 is TGTGCCAGTGGAGGGATAATCCGGAGCAATCAGCCCCAGCATTTT. It codes for CASGGIIRSNQPQHF. The chain links TRBV19 to TRBJ1-5; D unclear. This CDR3 spans 15 amino acids. V was cut by 8 bases and J by 1 base, with 15 bases left in between. The V gene's germline CDR1 is LNHDA and CDR2 SQIVND (reference sequence).